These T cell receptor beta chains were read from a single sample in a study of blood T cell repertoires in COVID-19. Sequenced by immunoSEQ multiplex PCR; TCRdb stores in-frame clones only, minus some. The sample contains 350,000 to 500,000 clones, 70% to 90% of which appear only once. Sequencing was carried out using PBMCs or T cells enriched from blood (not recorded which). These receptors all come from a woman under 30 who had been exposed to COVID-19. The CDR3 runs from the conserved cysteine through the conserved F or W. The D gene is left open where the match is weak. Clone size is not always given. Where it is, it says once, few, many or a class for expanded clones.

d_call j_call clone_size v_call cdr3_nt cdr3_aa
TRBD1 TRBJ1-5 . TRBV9 TGTGCCAGCAGCGTAGACGAGGGACAGGGCCAGCCCCAGCATTTT CASSVDEGQGQPQHF
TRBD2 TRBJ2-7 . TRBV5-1 TGCGCCAGCAGCTCCGGGGGACTAGCGGGAGCCGAGCAGTACTTC CASSSGGLAGAEQYF
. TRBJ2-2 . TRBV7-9 TGTGCCAGCAGCTTGTATGCCGGGGAGCTGTTTTTT CASSLYAGELFF
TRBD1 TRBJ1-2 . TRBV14 TGTGCCAGCAGCCCTCTGACAGGGGAAAAAGCTAACTATGGCTACACCTTC CASSPLTGEKANYGYTF
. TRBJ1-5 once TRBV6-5 TGTGCCAGCAGCCCACAGATTAATCAGCCCCAGCATTTT CASSPQINQPQHF
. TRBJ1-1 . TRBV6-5 TGTGCCAGCAGTTCCAATATAGAGTACACTGAAGCTTTCTTT CASSSNIEYTEAFF
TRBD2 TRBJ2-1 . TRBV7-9 TGTGCCAGCAGCTTTGCTTACCCGACTAGCGGGAAAGACAATGAGCAGTTCTTC CASSFAYPTSGKDNEQFF
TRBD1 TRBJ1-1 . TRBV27 TGTGCCAGCAGTCCTCCAATCGGACAGGGTCGTTGGGACACTGAAGCTTTCTTT CASSPPIGQGRWDTEAFF
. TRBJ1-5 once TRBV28 TGTGCCAGCAGTCAACCCCCATGGGCGGGCACAGATAGCAATCAGCCCCAGCATTTT CASSQPPWAGTDSNQPQHF
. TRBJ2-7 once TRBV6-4 TGTGCCAGCAGTGACTCGATTCTTGGAGGGACCTACGAGCAGTACTTC CASSDSILGGTYEQYF
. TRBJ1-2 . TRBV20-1 TGCAGTGGGGTAGCGGATGGCTACACCTTC CSGVADGYTF
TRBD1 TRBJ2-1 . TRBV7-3 TGTGCCAGCAGCTTAGACAGGGGGCGAATGGATGAGCAGTTCTTC CASSLDRGRMDEQFF
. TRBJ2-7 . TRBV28 TGTGCCAGCAGTTTACAGGGACTCGACTACGAGCAGTACTTC CASSLQGLDYEQYF
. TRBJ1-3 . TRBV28 TGTGCCAGCAGTTTGGGCGGACAGATTTGGTTCACTGGAAACACCATATATTTT CASSLGGQIWFTGNTIYF
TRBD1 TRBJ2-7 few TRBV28 TGTGCCAGCAGTTTCCCCGGGACAGGGGCCTACGAGCAGTACTTC CASSFPGTGAYEQYF
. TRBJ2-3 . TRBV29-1 TGCAGCGTTGAAGCTCACCGGGATACGCAGTATTTT CSVEAHRDTQYF
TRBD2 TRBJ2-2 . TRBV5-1 TGCGCCAGCAAATCTCCGGGACTAGCGAGCACCGGGGAGCTGTTTTTT CASKSPGLASTGELFF
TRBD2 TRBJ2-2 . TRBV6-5 TGTGCCAGCACCGGCGTAGCGGGAGGCACCGGGGAGCTGTTTTTT CASTGVAGGTGELFF
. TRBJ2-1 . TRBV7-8 TGTGCCAGCAGCTTAGCCTACCGTGGGGAGGTGTACAATGAGCAGTTCTTC CASSLAYRGEVYNEQFF
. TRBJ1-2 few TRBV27 TGTGCCAGCAGTTTAATGCCAGGGTCCCACTATGGCTACACCTTC CASSLMPGSHYGYTF
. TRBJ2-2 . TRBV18 TGTGCCAGCTCACCACCGTCCCAGCCGGCGGGCGGGGAGCTGTTTTTT CASSPPSQPAGGELFF
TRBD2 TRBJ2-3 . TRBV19 TGTGCCAGTACCCGGACGACTAGCGGGAGGGCCGCTACGCAGTATTTT CASTRTTSGRAATQYF
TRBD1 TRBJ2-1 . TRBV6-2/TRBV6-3 TGTGCCAGCAGTAAGACAGGGTCAGTCAATGAGCAGTTCTTC CASSKTGSVNEQFF
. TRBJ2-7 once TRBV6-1 TGTGCCAGCAGTCCTAGGGGATCTACCTACGAGCAGTACTTC CASSPRGSTYEQYF
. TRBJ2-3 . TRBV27 TGTGCCAGCAGTTCGATGGGGCGGGGAGAAGGGGATACGCAGTATTTT CASSSMGRGEGDTQYF
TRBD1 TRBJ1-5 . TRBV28 TGTGCCAGCTGGGTGGGGACAGGTATCGTAAATCAGCCCCAGCATTTT CASWVGTGIVNQPQHF
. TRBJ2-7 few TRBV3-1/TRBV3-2 TGTGCCAGCAGCCAAGGACTCGGAAGGGGCGAGCAGTACTTC CASSQGLGRGEQYF
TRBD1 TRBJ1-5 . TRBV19 TGTGCCAGTAGACCCCAGTTCACCAGGGGGCCTTATAGCAATCAGCCCCAGCATTTT CASRPQFTRGPYSNQPQHF
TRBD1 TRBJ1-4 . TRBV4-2 TGTGCCAGCAGCCAGCCGGGACAGGGGGATGAAAAACTGTTTTTT CASSQPGQGDEKLFF
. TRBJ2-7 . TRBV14 TGTGCCAGCAGTCCTAGAACGGGTCACCTACCAGGGGAGCAGTACTTC CASSPRTGHLPGEQYF
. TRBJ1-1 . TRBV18 TGTGCCAGCTCACCACTTAACAGCGAAGCTTTCTTT CASSPLNSEAFF
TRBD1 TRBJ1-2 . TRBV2 TGTGCCAGCAGTGAATGGGACAGGGTAACTATTGGCTACACCTTC CASSEWDRVTIGYTF
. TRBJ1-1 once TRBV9 TGTGCCAGCAGCGTAGATTATGTCAGGGGCAACACTGAAGCTTTCTTT CASSVDYVRGNTEAFF
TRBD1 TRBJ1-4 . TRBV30 TGTGCCTGGAGGGGCCGGGACAGGGGCAGTGGTGAAAAACTGTTTTTT CAWRGRDRGSGEKLFF
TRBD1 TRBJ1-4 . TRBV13 TGTGCCAGCAGCTCGGCCGGGACAGGGACCTTGTCAACTAATGAAAAACTGTTTTTT CASSSAGTGTLSTNEKLFF
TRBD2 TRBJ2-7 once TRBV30 TGTGCCTGGAATCCGGGACTAGTCTACTCCTACGAGCAGTACTTC CAWNPGLVYSYEQYF
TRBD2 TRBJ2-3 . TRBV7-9 TGTGCCAGCAGCCCGGGGGGGAGAAGCACAGATACGCAGTATTTT CASSPGGRSTDTQYF
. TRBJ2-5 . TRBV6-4 TGTGCCAGCAGTGACTCTGACAGGTTGATCGTGGCCCAGTACTTC CASSDSDRLIVAQYF
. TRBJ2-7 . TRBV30 TGTGCCTGCCTTACCCGGAGATACGAGCAGTACTTC CACLTRRYEQYF
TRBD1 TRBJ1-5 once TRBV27 TGTGCCAGCAGTGACAGGGTTCTTAGCAATCAGCCCCAGCATTTT CASSDRVLSNQPQHF
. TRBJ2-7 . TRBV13 TGTGCCAGCAGCCCTAGGGTTTCCTCCGGGGGGCAGTACTTC CASSPRVSSGGQYF
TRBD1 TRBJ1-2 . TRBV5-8 TGTGCCAGCAGCCTCGGACAGGGTCAGGGCTACACCTTC CASSLGQGQGYTF